The 26 T cell receptor beta chains in this list originate from one sample, sequenced in a study of cytomegalovirus exposure and HLA in healthy donors. This PCR relied on a set of 60 Vbeta primers and 13 Jbeta primers. Using immunoSEQ multiplex PCR, the repertoire was profiled, and TCRdb retains in-frame clones only, with some absent. Of about 150,000 clones listed, around 83% are singletons. Sequencing input: PBMCs. The source of these receptors is a woman under 30 in good health and CMV-seronegative.

The CDR3 sequence is CASSLDGGGIRTDTQYF. In DNA, the CDR3 is TGTGCCAGCAGCTTAGACGGGGGGGGGATTCGCACAGATACGCAGTATTTT. The V and J genes are TRBV11-2 and TRBJ2-3; 8 nucleotides agree with TRBD2. This CDR3 region has 17 residues. CDR1 is SGHAT and CDR2 is FQNNGV in the germline V gene. V lost 0 bases to trimming and J lost 1 base; unmatched junction nucleotides: 6. Based on the CDR3 plus reference TRBV11-2 and TRBJ2-3, the full variable domain is EAGVAQSPRYKIIEKRQSVAFWCNPISGHATLYWYQQILGQGPKLLIQFQNNGVVDDSQLPKDRFSAERLKGVDSTLKIQPAKLEDSAVYLCASSLDGGGIRTDTQYFGPGTRLTVL.

The table lists this clone with a count of one. The chain links TRBV28 to TRBJ1-2, with TRBD1 as a possible D gene (6 bases). With 5 bases removed from V and 4 bases from J, the gap between germline ends came to 17 bases. The CDR3 extends over 15 amino acids. The germline V gene has CDR1 MDHEN and CDR2 SYDVKM. CDR3 in amino acids: CASSLGTIGVYGYTF. CDR3 DNA sequence: TGTGCCAGCAGTCTAGGGACAATCGGAGTCTATGGCTACACCTTC.

This clone was detected only a few times. The J gene is TRBJ2-5, the V gene TRBV7-4, with 7 positions matching TRBD2. The CDR3 loop spans 16 amino acids. Germline trimming cut 3 bases from V and 0 bases from J; bases unmatched to any gene: 7. Per the germline V gene, CDR1 is SGHVT and CDR2 is SQSDAQ. The CDR3 coding sequence is TGTGCCAGCAGCTTGGACGCTAGCGGCAACCAAGAGACCCAGTACTTC. This encodes CASSLDASGNQETQYF. The complete variable domain, with remaining parts taken from reference TRBV7-4 and TRBJ2-5, reads GAGVSQSPRYKVAKRGRDVALRCDSISGHVTLYWYRQTLGQGSEVLTYSQSDAQRDKSGRPSGRFSAERPERSVSTLKIQRTEQGDSAVYLCASSLDASGNQETQYFGPGTRLLVL.

The chain is built from TRBV7-2 and TRBJ2-7; 8 positions match TRBD1. J gave up 6 bases and V 5 bases, and 6 bases lay outside the gene matches. This CDR3 contains 13 residues. Germline CDR1 reads SGHTA; CDR2 reads FQGNSA. The CDR3 DNA sequence: TGTGCCAGCAGCCTAGACAGGGGTTCCGAGCAGTACTTC. Translating gives CASSLDRGSEQYF.

The chain couples TRBV19 to TRBJ2-1, with a weak D call TRBD2 (6 bases). Germline CDR1 reads LNHDA; CDR2 reads SQIVND (reference sequence). With 9 bases removed from V and 5 bases from J, the gap between germline ends came to 11 bases. This CDR3 has 12 amino acids. CDR3: CASGSWNNEQFF. CDR3 nucleotides: TGTGCCAGCGGGAGTTGGAACAATGAGCAGTTCTTC.

This chain connects TRBV30 to TRBJ2-1, with a tentative D call TRBD2 (6 bases). Germline assignment: CDR1 GTSNPN and CDR2 SVGIG (reference sequence). This CDR3 is 13 amino acids long. The V gene lost 1 base and the J gene lost 6 bases, with 10 bases spanning the gap. The CDR3 nucleotides read TGTGCCTGGAGTGGCGGGGTCGTCAATGAGCAGTTCTTC. Its translation: CAWSGGVVNEQFF.

Here the CDR3 DNA reads TGTGCCAGCACCGTCCAGGCAGGGGGCGATCAGCCCCAGCATTTT. Translating gives CASTVQAGGDQPQHF. This chain uses TRBV5-6 with TRBJ1-5, with 8 bases that match TRBD1. Germline V gives CDR1 SGHDT, CDR2 YYEEEE. Losses at the gene ends were 6 bases for V and 5 bases for J; bases not matched to a gene: 10. The CDR3 covers 15 residues.

The CDR3 loop reads CASSRRLAGASYEQYF. DNA of the CDR3: TGTGCCAGTAGTCGAAGACTAGCGGGAGCTTCCTACGAGCAGTACTTC. The genes are TRBV19 and TRBJ2-7; 12 bases align to TRBD2. The CDR3 is 16 residues long. Trimming cost V 5 bases and J 1 base; bases outside gene matches: 6. From germline, CDR1 is LNHDA and CDR2 SQIVND (reference sequence). Full variable domain (rest looked up from reference TRBV19 and TRBJ2-7): DGGITQSPKYLFRKEGQNVTLSCEQNLNHDAMYWYRQDPGQGLRLIYYSQIVNDFQKGDIAEGYSVSREKKESFPLTVTSAQKNPTAFYLCASSRRLAGASYEQYFGPGTRLTVT.

The rearrangement uses TRBV6-5 and TRBJ2-3, with a possible D match to TRBD2 (5 bases). Germline lookup yields CDR1 MNHEY and CDR2 SVGAGI. The V and J ends lost 0 bases and 3 bases respectively, with 10 bases between them. The CDR3 is 15 amino acids. The CDR3 DNA reads as TGTGCCAGCAGTTACTCCGGGGTGGGGACAGATACGCAGTATTTT. This translates into CASSYSGVGTDTQYF.

This chain joins TRBV7-2 and TRBJ2-3, with D maybe TRBD2 (5 bases). V shed 1 base and J shed 7 bases, with 9 bases lying between them. Germline V gene sequence: CDR1 SGHTA, CDR2 FQGNSA. This CDR3 has 13 amino acids. This chain's CDR3 is CASSLGTGYTQYF. As DNA, the CDR3 is TGTGCCAGCAGCTTAGGGACTGGCTATACGCAGTATTTT.

The gene calls are TRBV18 and TRBJ2-7; 9 nucleotides agree with TRBD2. The germline gives CDR1 KGHSH, CDR2 LQKENI. Trimming cost V 6 bases and J 5 bases; bases outside gene matches: 8. This CDR3 has 14 residues. Here the CDR3 DNA reads TGTGCCAGCTCTGGACTAGCGACAAGTCACGAGCAGTACTTC. Translated, it gives CASSGLATSHEQYF.

The chain links TRBV10-2 to TRBJ2-7, with 9 bases identical to TRBD2. V trimming: 7 bases; J trimming: 4 bases; junction bases outside the gene matches: 5. The germline CDR1 and CDR2 sequences are WSHSY and SAAADI. This CDR3 spans 13 amino acids. The CDR3 loop is CASMLAGPYEQYF. CDR3 bases: TGCGCCAGCATGCTAGCGGGGCCTTACGAGCAGTACTTC.

The rearrangement links TRBV7-2 to TRBJ2-7; 8 nucleotides align to TRBD2. With 5 bases clipped from V and 2 bases from J, the junction kept 14 bases outside the gene matches. This CDR3 spans 17 amino acids. CDR1 SGHTA and CDR2 FQGNSA come from the germline V gene. This chain's CDR3 is CASSQTLLAGATYEQYF. In DNA form, the CDR3 reads TGTGCCAGCAGCCAAACCCTTCTAGCGGGTGCCACCTACGAGCAGTACTTC.

The chain has TRBV5-1 and TRBJ1-1; TRBD1 matches 10 bases. Losses at the gene ends were 0 bases for V and 6 bases for J; bases not matched to a gene: 11. The germline gives CDR1 SGHRS, CDR2 YFSETQ. The length of the CDR3 is 17 residues. The CDR3, as DNA: TGCGCCAGCAGCTTGGTGTGGGACAGGGGTCGTAGGGCTGAAGCTTTCTTT. Amino acid sequence: CASSLVWDRGRRAEAFF.

V and J are TRBV28 and TRBJ2-5, with D perhaps TRBD2 (6 bases). The CDR3 is 14 residues long. Trimming shortened V by 5 bases and J by 2 bases, and 12 bases separated the two germline ends. Germline V CDR1 and CDR2: MDHEN, SYDVKM. The CDR3 sequence is CASSPLSGQETQYF. DNA of the CDR3: TGTGCCAGCAGTCCCCTTAGCGGACAAGAGACCCAGTACTTC. The full variable domain, rest sourced from reference TRBV28 and TRBJ2-5, is DVKVTQSSRYLVKRTGEKVFLECVQDMDHENMFWYRQDPGLGLRLIYFSYDVKMKEKGDIPEGYSVSREKKERFSLILESASTNQTSMYLCASSPLSGQETQYFGPGTRLLVL.

V and J are TRBV27 and TRBJ2-1, with 13 bases identical to TRBD2. CDR1 and CDR2 from the germline V gene are MNHEY and SMNVEV (reference sequence). This CDR3 is built from 17 residues. With 6 bases clipped from V and 4 bases from J, the junction kept 9 bases outside the gene matches. CDR3 amino acids: CASSLGLAGATYNEQFF. DNA of the CDR3: TGTGCCAGCAGCCTAGGACTAGCGGGGGCGACTTACAATGAGCAGTTCTTC.

This clone has a handful of counts. The chain carries TRBV5-1 and TRBJ1-1; 8 bases align to TRBD1. The germline gives CDR1 SGHRS, CDR2 YFSETQ. V was clipped by 0 bases and J by 3 bases; unmatched bases: 4. There are 15 residues in the CDR3. CDR3 region: CASSLADRGYTEAFF. CDR3 bases: TGCGCCAGCAGCTTGGCCGACAGGGGTTACACTGAAGCTTTCTTT.

This chain links TRBV10-3 with TRBJ1-2; weak D call: TRBD1 (5 bases). CDR3 length: 13 residues. CDR1 and CDR2 from the germline V gene are ENHRY and SYGVKD. V was pared by 11 bases and J by 0 bases, with 13 bases between. The CDR3: CAVWGEANYGYTF. The CDR3 DNA reads TGTGCCGTGTGGGGGGAAGCTAACTATGGCTACACCTTC.

V and J are TRBV6-6 and TRBJ1-3; 7 positions match TRBD1. V was clipped by 6 bases and J by 11 bases; unmatched bases: 16. Germline-derived CDR1 and CDR2 are MNHNY and SVGAGI (reference sequence). The CDR3 is 15 amino acids. CDR3 nucleotides: TGTGCCAGCAGCCGGACAGGAATCTTCGGGATGGCCATATATTTT. Protein product: CASSRTGIFGMAIYF.

The rearrangement joins TRBV10-3 to TRBJ2-1; 15 bases map to TRBD2. The germline V gene has CDR1 ENHRY and CDR2 SYGVKD. J lost 0 bases, V lost 6 bases, and 9 bases had no gene match. The CDR3 spans 19 residues. The CDR3: CAISTSGTSGGNSYNEQFF. CDR3 sequence (DNA): TGTGCCATCAGCACCTCCGGGACTAGCGGGGGGAACTCCTACAATGAGCAGTTCTTC.

The chain carries TRBV6-5 and TRBJ2-1; the D gene is possibly TRBD2 (6 bases). Germline V gene data show CDR1 as MNHEY and CDR2 as SVGAGI. V was trimmed by 6 bases and J by 8 bases, leaving 17 bases between them. The CDR3 has 14 amino acids. The CDR3 DNA is TGTGCCAGCAGCTCACCGGGACTTTCCTATGAGCAGTTCTTC. Its protein is CASSSPGLSYEQFF.

The chain combines TRBV9 with TRBJ2-3; D is ambiguous. The CDR3 length is 12 residues. The ends were cut back, 0 bases at V and 4 bases at J, with 3 bases in the middle. Germline lookup yields CDR1 SGDLS and CDR2 YYNGEE. This chain's CDR3 is CASSVDSDTQYF. CDR3 sequence (DNA): TGTGCCAGCAGCGTAGACTCAGATACGCAGTATTTT.

The rearrangement uses TRBV5-8 and TRBJ1-2, with unresolved D. The CDR3 covers 13 residues. Trimming left V 7 bases short and J 9 bases short, with 19 bases between. The V gene's germline CDR1 is SGHTS and CDR2 YDEGEE. The CDR3 protein is CASASLDLWSYTF. The CDR3 DNA follows: TGTGCCAGCGCTTCCCTAGACCTATGGAGCTACACCTTC.

The V and J genes are TRBV7-9 and TRBJ1-6; D uncertain. In germline, CDR1 is SEHNR, CDR2 FQNEAQ (reference sequence). The CDR3 is 14 residues long. Trimming took 1 base from V and 7 from J, leaving 8 bases between them. CDR3 residues: CASSLGLPNSPLHF. Here the CDR3 DNA reads TGTGCCAGCAGCTTAGGGCTGCCCAATTCACCCCTCCACTTT.

The V call is TRBV7-9, the J call TRBJ1-2; possible D gene TRBD1, 6 bases. The germline V gene encodes CDR1 SEHNR and CDR2 FQNEAQ (reference sequence). The CDR3 has 13 residues. V lost 5 bases, J lost 6 bases, and 13 bases lay in between. This CDR3 reads CASSHTRGNGYTF. CDR3 nucleotides: TGTGCCAGCAGCCATACCAGGGGAAATGGCTACACCTTC.

The sample holds one count of this clone. The chain recombines TRBV7-8 with TRBJ2-7, with 12 nucleotides matching TRBD1. V dropped 5 bases and J dropped 5; count of bases not matched to a gene: 7. The CDR3 has 15 amino acids. From germline, CDR1 is SGHVS and CDR2 FQNEAQ. The chain's CDR3 is CASSRPGTGGNEQYF. The DNA of the CDR3 is TGTGCCAGCAGCCGCCCCGGGACAGGGGGCAACGAGCAGTACTTC.